What follows describes a single TCR beta chain. Profiling relied on immunoSEQ multiplex PCR, and the TCRdb table lists in-frame clones only, not all of them. This table holds over 15,000 clones, approximately 81% found once. Treatment denoted: randomized to nivolumab then ipilimumab (arm A) or the reverse (arm B). DNA-damaging chemotherapy had not been given to any patient beforehand. From thawed PBMCs, live CD3+CD8+ cells negative for CD19 and CD56 were sorted. This specimen belongs to a study of sequential checkpoint blockade in melanoma. Study-level background: Arm A got nivolumab then ipilimumab; arm B the reverse, 1:1. After both sequences, patients received maintenance nivolumab.

V lost 0 bases and J 5 bases, leaving 6 bases between the germline ends. CDR1 is SGHRS, CDR2 YFSETQ, per germline. This CDR3 spans 12 amino acids. The TCR sequence derives from a human donor with melanoma. The sequencing here drew on CD8+ T cells sorted from blood (inferred from file names), taken from a patient given nivolumab and ipilimumab in sequence. V and J are TRBV5-1 and TRBJ2-7; TRBD1 might be the D (5 bases). This CDR3 reads CASSLGRDEQYF. The DNA for the CDR3 is TGCGCCAGCAGCTTGGGCAGGGACGAGCAGTACTTC.